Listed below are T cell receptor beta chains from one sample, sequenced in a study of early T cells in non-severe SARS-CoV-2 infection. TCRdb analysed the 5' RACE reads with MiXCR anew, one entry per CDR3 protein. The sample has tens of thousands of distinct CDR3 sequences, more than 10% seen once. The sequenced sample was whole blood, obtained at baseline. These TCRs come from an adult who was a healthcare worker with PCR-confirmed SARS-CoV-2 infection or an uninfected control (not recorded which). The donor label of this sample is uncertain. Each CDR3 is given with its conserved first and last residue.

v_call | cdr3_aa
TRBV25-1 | CASSGIRGDRGEKLFF
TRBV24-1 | CATSDLRSRGSGGLTERDTQYF
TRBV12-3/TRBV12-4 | CASSRAGGSSTDTQYF
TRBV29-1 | CSVFGLGVSETQYF
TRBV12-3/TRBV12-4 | CASRRDTLPFSGNTIYF
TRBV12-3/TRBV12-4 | CASTYGVYGYTF
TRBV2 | CASSGRGRLYGYTF
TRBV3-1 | CASSQVAGTGGTEAFF
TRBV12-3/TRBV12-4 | CASSTDRGPQSAQYF
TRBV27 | CASSLEMWGHNSPLHF
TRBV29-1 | CSVSSGGTDTQYF
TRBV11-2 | CASSRDSYYGYTF
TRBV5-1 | CASSNRDSVLENIQYF
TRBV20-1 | CSARLPGGGNQPQHF
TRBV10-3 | CAISSAGTKNEKLFF
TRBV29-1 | CSVAVGPNYGYTF
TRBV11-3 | CASSLGQGQAATF
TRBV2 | CASSGEAGLGNTIYF
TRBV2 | CASSMDRLFTF
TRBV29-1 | CSGFRVDTQYF
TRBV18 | CASSDQPGAGNGYTF
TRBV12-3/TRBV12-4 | CASRTPGDYGYTF
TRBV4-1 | CASSPSGLAKYNEQFF
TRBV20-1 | CSARAPNLRNYGYTF
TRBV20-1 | CSARDPSAAGDGYTF
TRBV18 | CASSTREVSAPYTDTQYF
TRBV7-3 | CASSLNGFGEQFF
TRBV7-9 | CASSLGRNTGELFF
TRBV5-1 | CASNQKGLSTDTQYF
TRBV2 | CASSDATANTEAFF
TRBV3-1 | CASTNLGVGTEAFF
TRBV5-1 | CASSSGTGGTTDTQYF
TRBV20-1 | CSARVPLGYNEQFF
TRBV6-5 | CSGGWDEAFF
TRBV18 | CASSPLTQVGELFF
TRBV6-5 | CASSLGERETQYF
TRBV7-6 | CASSLEGANSPLHF
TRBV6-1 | CASSDHRQPQHF
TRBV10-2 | CASSEGTLNSPLHF
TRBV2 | CASNLLASNEQFF
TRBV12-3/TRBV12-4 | CASSWERGGGNEQFF
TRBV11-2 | CASSLKPGRQNSPLHF